This T cell receptor (beta chain) stems from a study of breast tumors, draining lymph nodes, adjacent tissues. Samples came from axillary lymph nodes draining the breast cancer. Comments on this clonotype: Its target is unknown.

One entry per CDR3 protein, called by TCRdb with MiXCR from the multiplex PCR reads. The sample has approximately 210,000 distinct CDR3 sequences, under 40% seen once. Study-level results: Tumor repertoires ranked between lymph nodes and nontumor tissue in diversity, with V and J gene preferences. Findings are consistent with lymph node origin and intratumoral expansion of most tumor T cells.

The sequence was collected from a female donor with breast cancer. Some clones in this sample may be carry-over from other donors' samples. Sequenced sample: axillary lymph node tissue.

CDR3 sequence (DNA): TGCAGCGTTGTAAACACCAACTATGGCTACACCTTC. It yields the protein CSVVNTNYGYTF. This sequence joins TRBV29-1 and TRBJ1-2, with D unresolved. V lost 4 bases and J lost 2, with 8 bases in between. The CDR3 has 12 residues. Germline CDR1 is SQVTM and CDR2 is ANQGSEA.